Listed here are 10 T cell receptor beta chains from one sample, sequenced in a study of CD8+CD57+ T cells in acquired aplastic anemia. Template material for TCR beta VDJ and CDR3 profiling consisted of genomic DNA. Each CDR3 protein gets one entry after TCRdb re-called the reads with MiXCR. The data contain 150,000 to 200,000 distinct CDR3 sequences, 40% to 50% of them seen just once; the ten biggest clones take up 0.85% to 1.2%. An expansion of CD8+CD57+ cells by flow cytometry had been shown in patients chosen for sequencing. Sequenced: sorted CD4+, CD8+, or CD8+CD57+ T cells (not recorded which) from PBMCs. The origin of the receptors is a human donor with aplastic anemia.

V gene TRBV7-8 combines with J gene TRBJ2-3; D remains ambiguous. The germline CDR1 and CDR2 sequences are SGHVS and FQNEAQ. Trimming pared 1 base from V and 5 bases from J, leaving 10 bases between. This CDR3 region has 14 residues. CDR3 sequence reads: CASSLDQIEDTQYF. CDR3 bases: TGTGCCAGCAGCTTAGATCAGATCGAAGATACGCAGTATTTT.

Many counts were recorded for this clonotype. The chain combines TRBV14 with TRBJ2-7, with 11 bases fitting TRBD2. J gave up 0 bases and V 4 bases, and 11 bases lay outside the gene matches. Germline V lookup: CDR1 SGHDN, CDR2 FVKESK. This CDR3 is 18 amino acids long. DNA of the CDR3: TGTGCCAGCAGCCGGAGAACTAGCGGGGGCCACAGCTCCTACGAGCAGTACTTC. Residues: CASSRRTSGGHSSYEQYF. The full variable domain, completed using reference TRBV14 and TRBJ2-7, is EAGVTQFPSHSVIEKGQTVTLRCDPISGHDNLYWYRRVMGKEIKFLLHFVKESKQDESGMPNNRFLAERTGGTYSTLKVQPAELEDSGVYFCASSRRTSGGHSSYEQYFGPGTRLTVT.

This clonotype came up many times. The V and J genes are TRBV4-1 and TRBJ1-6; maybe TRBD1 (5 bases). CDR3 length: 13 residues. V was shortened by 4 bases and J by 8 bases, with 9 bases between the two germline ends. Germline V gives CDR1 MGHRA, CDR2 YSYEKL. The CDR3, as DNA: TGCGCCAGCAGCCGGGGGAGGGATTCACCCCTCCACTTT. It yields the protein CASSRGRDSPLHF.

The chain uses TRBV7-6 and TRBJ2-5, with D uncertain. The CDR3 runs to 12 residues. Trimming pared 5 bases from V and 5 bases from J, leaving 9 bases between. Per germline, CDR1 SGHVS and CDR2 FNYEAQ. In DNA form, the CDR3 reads TGTGCCAGCAGCGCGCCCGGTGAGACCCAGTACTTC. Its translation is CASSAPGETQYF.

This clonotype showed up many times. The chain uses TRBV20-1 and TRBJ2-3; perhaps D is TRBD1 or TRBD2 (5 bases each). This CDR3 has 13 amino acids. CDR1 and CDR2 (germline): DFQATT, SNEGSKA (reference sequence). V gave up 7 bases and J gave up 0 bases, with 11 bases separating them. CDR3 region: CSGTRDSTDTQYF. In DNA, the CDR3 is TGCAGTGGGACGAGGGACAGCACAGATACGCAGTATTTT.

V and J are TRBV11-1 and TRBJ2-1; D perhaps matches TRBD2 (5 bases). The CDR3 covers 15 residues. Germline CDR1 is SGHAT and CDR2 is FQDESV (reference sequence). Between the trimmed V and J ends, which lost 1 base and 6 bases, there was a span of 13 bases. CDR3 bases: TGTGCCAGCAGCTTAGGGACCCTAAGCGGCAATGAGCAGTTCTTC. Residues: CASSLGTLSGNEQFF.

CDR3 in amino acids: CASSLTSGGSDTQYF. The CDR3 DNA reads as TGTGCCAGCAGTTTAACTAGCGGGGGGTCAGATACGCAGTATTTT. The gene calls are TRBV7-9 and TRBJ2-3; TRBD2 agrees at 12 bases. Germline CDR1 and CDR2: SEHNR and FQNEAQ (reference sequence). J gave up 4 bases and V 6 bases, and 5 bases lay outside the gene matches. The CDR3 extends over 15 amino acids.

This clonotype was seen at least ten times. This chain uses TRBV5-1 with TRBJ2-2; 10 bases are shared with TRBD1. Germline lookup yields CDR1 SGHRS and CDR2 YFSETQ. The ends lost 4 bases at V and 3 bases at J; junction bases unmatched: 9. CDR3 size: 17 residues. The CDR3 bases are TGCGCCAGCAGCGAAGGACCCGGGACAGGGGACACCGGGGAGCTGTTTTTT. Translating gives CASSEGPGTGDTGELFF.

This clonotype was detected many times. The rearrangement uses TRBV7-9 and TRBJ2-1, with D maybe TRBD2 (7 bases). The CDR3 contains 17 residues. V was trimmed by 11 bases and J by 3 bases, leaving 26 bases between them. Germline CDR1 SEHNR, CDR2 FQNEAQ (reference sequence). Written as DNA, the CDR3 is TGTGCCGGGTTGAGGGGGGGCGGGGGCGACGACTACAATGAGCAGTTCTTC. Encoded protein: CAGLRGGGGDDYNEQFF.

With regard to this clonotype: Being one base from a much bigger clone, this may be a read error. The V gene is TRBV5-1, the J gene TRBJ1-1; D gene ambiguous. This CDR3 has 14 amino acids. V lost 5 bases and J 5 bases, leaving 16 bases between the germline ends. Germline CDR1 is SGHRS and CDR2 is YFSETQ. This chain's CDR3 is CASSLDQAVTEAFF. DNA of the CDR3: TGCGCCAGCAGTCTGGACCAGGCGGTGACTGAAGCTTTCTTT.